Each of the 18 T cell receptor beta chains below was sequenced from the same sample in a study of T cells after yellow fever vaccination. TCRdb re-called the 5' RACE reads through MiXCR, storing one row per CDR3 protein. The table has approximately 70,000 distinct CDR3 sequences, approximately 7% seen once. The sample here was CD8+ T cells sorted from PBMCs, taken about 49 days after the first yellow fever vaccination. These receptors were taken from a man younger than 35 who received the YFV17D yellow fever vaccine.

This clonotype showed up many times. This chain links TRBV7-8 with TRBJ2-7; TRBD2 agrees at 11 bases. Trimming cost V 6 bases and J 2 bases; bases outside gene matches: 6. This CDR3 has 15 residues. Per the germline V gene, CDR1 is SGHVS and CDR2 is FQNEAQ. CDR3 sequence (DNA): TGTGCCAGCAGTGTTACTAGCGGGGGACCCTACGAGCAGTACTTC. Protein: CASSVTSGGPYEQYF.

This clonotype was seen a handful of times. The J gene is TRBJ1-6, the V gene TRBV6-5; the match to TRBD1 covers 9 bases. CDR3 length equals 14 residues. In germline, CDR1 is MNHEY, CDR2 SVGAGI. V was clipped by 6 bases and J by 7 bases; unmatched bases: 4. The CDR3 bases are TGTGCCAGCAGATCCGGGACAGGGAATTCACCCCTCCACTTT. Its protein product is CASRSGTGNSPLHF.

The rearrangement links TRBV28 to TRBJ2-1, with 10 bases that match TRBD1. CDR1 MDHEN and CDR2 SYDVKM come from the germline V gene. The CDR3 loop spans 15 amino acids. V trimming: 5 bases; J trimming: 6 bases; junction bases outside the gene matches: 7. In nucleotides, the CDR3 is TGTGCCAGCAGTCCCGGGACAGGGGACGCCAATGAGCAGTTCTTC. Translation: CASSPGTGDANEQFF. The full variable domain, in which reference TRBV28 and TRBJ2-1 provide the parts outside the CDR3, is DVKVTQSSRYLVKRTGEKVFLECVQDMDHENMFWYRQDPGLGLRLIYFSYDVKMKEKGDIPEGYSVSREKKERFSLILESASTNQTSMYLCASSPGTGDANEQFFGPGTRLTVL.

This clonotype was counted ten times or more. V and J are TRBV7-9 and TRBJ2-1; 8 bases map to TRBD1. From germline, CDR1 is SEHNR and CDR2 FQNEAQ (reference sequence). The trim removed 6 bases at V and 3 bases at J, leaving 7 bases unmatched. This CDR3 is 15 amino acids long. The DNA of the CDR3 is TGTGCCAGCAGACAAGCCGGGACAGGCTACAATGAGCAGTTCTTC. Its protein is CASRQAGTGYNEQFF.

This clonotype was found a few times. The chain has TRBV5-4 and TRBJ2-7, with 10 bases fitting TRBD1. J gave up 3 bases and V 0 bases, and 9 bases lay outside the gene matches. This CDR3 comprises 17 residues. Germline CDR1 reads SGHNT; CDR2 reads YYREEE (reference sequence). The CDR3 is CASSLGGTGDGYYEQYV. The CDR3 DNA reads as TGTGCCAGCAGCTTGGGCGGGACAGGGGACGGGTACTACGAGCAGTACGTC.

There are many counts of this clonotype. The DNA for the CDR3 is TGCGCCAGCAGCCAAATTGGACAGGCGCTCGAGCAGTACTTC. Translation gives CASSQIGQALEQYF. V usage is TRBV4-1 and J usage is TRBJ2-7; TRBD1 matches at 7 bases. Germline V gene sequence: CDR1 MGHRA, CDR2 YSYEKL. The CDR3 is 14 amino acids. The ends lost 2 bases at V and 6 bases at J; junction bases unmatched: 7.

The sample holds a few counts of this clonotype. The chain joins TRBV19 to TRBJ1-1; D might be TRBD1 (5 bases). V shed 6 bases and J shed 4 bases, with 12 bases lying between them. Per germline, CDR1 LNHDA and CDR2 SQIVND (reference sequence). CDR3 length equals 13 residues. The CDR3, as DNA: TGTGCCAGTAGCCTCGGGGGATTCACTGAAGCTTTCTTT. As protein: CASSLGGFTEAFF.

This clonotype was seen many times. The chain joins TRBV7-2 to TRBJ2-3, with D possibly being TRBD2 (6 bases). This CDR3 contains 15 residues. The germline gives CDR1 SGHTA, CDR2 FQGNSA. Trimming stripped 4 bases from V and 6 bases from J, with 17 bases between. CDR3 nucleotides: TGTGCCAGCAGCTCACCGGGACTTCGCGGGGATACGCAGTATTTT. Residues: CASSSPGLRGDTQYF.

The chain carries TRBV27 and TRBJ2-3; D unclear. Germline CDR1 is MNHEY and CDR2 is SMNVEV (reference sequence). V dropped 0 bases and J dropped 2 bases, with 12 bases sitting between them. This CDR3 is built from 16 residues. The CDR3 spells CASSLSSGNPTDTQYF. CDR3 DNA sequence: TGTGCCAGCAGTTTATCTTCCGGTAACCCCACAGATACGCAGTATTTT.

This clonotype was seen at least ten times. This sequence joins TRBV6-5 and TRBJ2-2; D gene unclear. Trimming removed 2 bases from V and 1 base from J, with 11 bases in between. Germline V gene data show CDR1 as MNHEY and CDR2 as SVGAGI. This CDR3 is 16 amino acids long. DNA for the CDR3: TGTGCCAGCAGTTACGGGATTGCCAAGAACACCGGGGAGCTGTTTTTT. As protein: CASSYGIAKNTGELFF.

This clonotype was recorded many times. The J gene is TRBJ2-6, the V gene TRBV6-5; 11 bases are shared with TRBD2. This CDR3 spans 18 amino acids. Germline V CDR1 and CDR2: MNHEY, SVGAGI. V dropped 1 base and J dropped 0; count of bases not matched to a gene: 2. CDR3 sequence reads: CASSYLAGGISGANVLTF. Here the CDR3 DNA reads TGTGCCAGCAGTTACTTAGCGGGGGGGATCTCTGGGGCCAACGTCCTGACTTTC.

V is TRBV7-9 and J is TRBJ1-5; D unresolved. There are 17 residues in the CDR3. Per the germline V gene, CDR1 is SEHNR and CDR2 is FQNEAQ (reference sequence). Trimming shortened V by 3 bases and J by 0 bases, and 15 bases separated the two germline ends. The CDR3 DNA reads as TGTGCCAGCAGCTTTATAGGAGGCCCTTATAGCAATCAGCCCCAGCATTTT. It encodes CASSFIGGPYSNQPQHF. The variable domain in full, with the rest retrieved from reference TRBV7-9 and TRBJ1-5, is DTGVSQNPRHKITKRGQNVTFRCDPISEHNRLYWYRQTLGQGPEFLTYFQNEAQLEKSRLLSDRFSAERPKGSFSTLEIQRTEQGDSAMYLCASSFIGGPYSNQPQHFGDGTRLSIL.

At least ten counts were recorded for this clonotype. This chain joins TRBV6-5 and TRBJ2-1; weak D call: TRBD1 (6 bases). Trimming took off 0 bases at V and 9 bases at J, with 12 bases between the two ends. The CDR3 spans 14 residues. Germline values: CDR1 MNHEY, CDR2 SVGAGI. The CDR3 sequence is CASSYSNGGGEQFF. DNA of the CDR3: TGTGCCAGCAGTTACTCGAATGGGGGCGGTGAGCAGTTCTTC.

This clonotype showed up just a few times. V and J are TRBV7-2 and TRBJ2-5; 9 nucleotides align to TRBD1. Germline CDR1 reads SGHTA; CDR2 reads FQGNSA. The CDR3 is 17 residues long. After removal of 4 bases from V and 0 bases from J, the junction contained 9 bases not matched to a gene. In DNA, the CDR3 is TGTGCCAGCAGCTCAGAGCGGACAGGGGTCTACCAAGAGACCCAGTACTTC. This codes for CASSSERTGVYQETQYF.

This clonotype was picked up many times. This sequence joins TRBV3-1 and TRBJ1-1; tentative D call: TRBD1 (6 bases). The CDR3 length is 16 residues. V dropped 2 bases and J dropped 0 bases, with 13 bases sitting between them. The V gene's germline CDR1 is LGHDT and CDR2 YNNKEL (reference sequence). CDR3 region: CASSQQPGHMNTEAFF. DNA for the CDR3: TGTGCCAGCAGCCAACAACCGGGACACATGAACACTGAAGCTTTCTTT.

This clonotype was detected once. This chain uses TRBV10-1 with TRBJ2-7, with no clear D. This CDR3 contains 12 residues. V was trimmed by 4 bases and J by 6 bases, leaving 10 bases between them. Germline values: CDR1 WNHNN, CDR2 SYGVQD (reference sequence). The CDR3 loop is CASSGAFGEQYF. CDR3 DNA sequence: TGCGCCAGCAGTGGGGCGTTTGGCGAGCAGTACTTC.

Ten or more counts support this clonotype. This chain links TRBV29-1 with TRBJ2-3, with 11 bases lining up with TRBD2. The junction had 4 bases not matched to a gene; V was cut back by 7 bases and J by 4 bases. This CDR3 has 13 residues. CDR1 and CDR2 from the germline V gene are SQVTM and ANQGSEA. Here the CDR3 DNA reads TGCAGCGCCGGACTAGCGGGCGCAGATACGCAGTATTTT. This codes for CSAGLAGADTQYF.

The table lists this clonotype with many counts. This sequence joins TRBV5-4 and TRBJ2-2, with D unclear. This CDR3 has 14 residues. Germline V gives CDR1 SGHNT, CDR2 YYREEE (reference sequence). Trimming pared 3 bases from V and 3 bases from J, leaving 9 bases between. The CDR3 bases are TGTGCCAGCAGCTCCAAGGGCGACACCGGGGAGCTGTTTTTT. It encodes CASSSKGDTGELFF.